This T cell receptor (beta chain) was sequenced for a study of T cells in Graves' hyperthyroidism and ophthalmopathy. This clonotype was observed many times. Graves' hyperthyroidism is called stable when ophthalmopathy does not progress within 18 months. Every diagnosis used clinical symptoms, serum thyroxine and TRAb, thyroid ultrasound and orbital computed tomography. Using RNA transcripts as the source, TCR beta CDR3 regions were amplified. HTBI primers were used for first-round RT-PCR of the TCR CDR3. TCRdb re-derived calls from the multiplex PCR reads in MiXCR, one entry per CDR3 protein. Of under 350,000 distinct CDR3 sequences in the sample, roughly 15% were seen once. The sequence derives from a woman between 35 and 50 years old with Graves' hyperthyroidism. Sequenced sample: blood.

The CDR3 DNA is TGTGCCAGCAGCCCTTTGGACACTGCTAACTATGGCTACACCTTC. This codes for CASSPLDTANYGYTF. The chain is built from TRBV3-1 and TRBJ1-2, with D possibly matching TRBD1 (5 bases). The CDR3 runs 15 residues. Germline-derived CDR1 and CDR2 are LGHDT and YNNKEL (reference sequence). V gave up 4 bases and J gave up 0 bases, with 12 bases separating them.